This TCR beta chain is drawn from a study of T cells in Graves' hyperthyroidism and ophthalmopathy. Overall study: Peripheral blood was secured at the point of initial diagnosis, before any treatment. Findings and limits, study-wide: Blood also carried most thyroid clonotypes expanded above 0.001.

From RNA transcripts, TCR beta CDR3 regions were amplified. The TCR CDR3 first-round RT-PCR relied on the HTBI primer set. TCRdb redid the calling of the multiplex PCR reads with MiXCR, one entry per CDR3 protein. The sample includes 600,000 to 700,000 distinct CDR3 sequences, roughly 14% of them seen just once. This clonotype came up a few times. The antigen remains unidentified. This receptor was taken from a woman aged 40 to 55 with Graves' ophthalmopathy. The sample consisted of blood.

CDR3 in amino acids: CASSSLAGGPISEQYF. The DNA for the CDR3 is TGTGCCAGCAGTTCTTTAGCGGGAGGGCCAATATCCGAGCAGTACTTC. The genes are TRBV27 and TRBJ2-7; 11 nucleotides agree with TRBD2. Trimming cost V 4 bases and J 6 bases; bases outside gene matches: 11. CDR3 length: 16 amino acids. Germline V CDR1 and CDR2: MNHEY, SMNVEV (reference sequence).